Listed below are T cell receptor beta chains from one sample, sequenced in a study of blood T cell repertoires in COVID-19. The table came from immunoSEQ multiplex PCR; TCRdb's copy has only in-frame clones and leaves some out. The data hold a few hundred thousand clones, with 82% observed a single time. Sequenced material: peripheral blood. Every receptor here comes from a woman aged 18-30 years with acute or convalescent COVID-19. Each CDR3 is given without its conserved first and last residue. The D gene is left open where the match is weak.

D gene: TRBD1; J gene: TRBJ1-5; V gene: TRBV2; CDR3 protein: ASSPTGVHPSNQPQH
D gene: NA; J gene: TRBJ2-1; V gene: TRBV10-2; CDR3 protein: ASSESPLNEQF
D gene: NA; J gene: TRBJ2-7; V gene: TRBV28; CDR3 protein: ASSLVLGSSYEQY
D gene: TRBD1; J gene: TRBJ2-7; V gene: TRBV14; CDR3 protein: ASSQLTGTGDYEQY
D gene: NA; J gene: TRBJ1-4; V gene: TRBV27; CDR3 protein: ASSPFGTTIINEKLF
D gene: TRBD1; J gene: TRBJ1-1; V gene: TRBV5-1; CDR3 protein: ASSSGQGATRGTEAF
D gene: NA; J gene: TRBJ2-3; V gene: TRBV7-9; CDR3 protein: ASSPLLATYADTQY
D gene: NA; J gene: TRBJ1-1; V gene: TRBV19; CDR3 protein: ASSIRQAVGNTEAF
D gene: TRBD2; J gene: TRBJ2-7; V gene: TRBV3-1/TRBV3-2; CDR3 protein: ASSQTSGRTYEQY
D gene: NA; J gene: TRBJ2-4; V gene: TRBV6-5; CDR3 protein: ASSYRKGAKNIQY
D gene: NA; J gene: TRBJ1-5; V gene: TRBV19; CDR3 protein: ASIEGGRDNQPQH
D gene: NA; J gene: TRBJ1-2; V gene: TRBV3-1/TRBV3-2; CDR3 protein: ASSQGPYGYT
D gene: TRBD1; J gene: TRBJ1-2; V gene: TRBV28; CDR3 protein: ASTLTGGYGYT
D gene: NA; J gene: TRBJ1-1; V gene: TRBV5-5; CDR3 protein: ASSSTWGDTEAF
D gene: NA; J gene: TRBJ2-2; V gene: TRBV2; CDR3 protein: ASSPVRLENTGELF
D gene: NA; J gene: TRBJ1-1; V gene: TRBV4-3; CDR3 protein: ASSLRTAMNTEAF
D gene: NA; J gene: TRBJ2-1; V gene: TRBV5-1; CDR3 protein: ASSPGDTYNEQF
D gene: NA; J gene: TRBJ2-4; V gene: TRBV27; CDR3 protein: ASSSGVAKNIQY
D gene: NA; J gene: TRBJ1-2; V gene: TRBV7-8; CDR3 protein: ASSSAGPASYGYT
D gene: NA; J gene: TRBJ1-1; V gene: TRBV6-5; CDR3 protein: ASRFGGGTEAF
D gene: NA; J gene: TRBJ2-3; V gene: TRBV7-8; CDR3 protein: ASSLFGDTQY
D gene: NA; J gene: TRBJ2-3; V gene: TRBV7-2; CDR3 protein: ASARDRTPTDTQY
D gene: TRBD2; J gene: TRBJ2-1; V gene: TRBV27; CDR3 protein: ASATSGTSDNEQF
D gene: NA; J gene: TRBJ1-2; V gene: TRBV5-1; CDR3 protein: ASSLEGGYT
D gene: NA; J gene: TRBJ2-7; V gene: TRBV29-1; CDR3 protein: SVGGGDSYEQY
D gene: NA; J gene: TRBJ2-5; V gene: TRBV15; CDR3 protein: ATSRGALSQRYQETQY
D gene: NA; J gene: TRBJ2-3; V gene: TRBV14; CDR3 protein: ASERWESGEDTQY
D gene: TRBD1; J gene: TRBJ2-2; V gene: TRBV5-1; CDR3 protein: ASSLGQGVAGELF
D gene: NA; J gene: TRBJ2-7; V gene: TRBV6-5; CDR3 protein: ASSYSLSPSYEQY
D gene: NA; J gene: TRBJ2-2; V gene: TRBV7-2; CDR3 protein: ASSFSQEVTGELF